Included here is one TCR beta chain sequence, with context. The source of the sample is a study of blood T cell repertoires in COVID-19. Study-wide context: Sites in the United States, Italy and Spain provided acute and convalescent COVID-19 samples. Nucleic acid was either cDNA or gDNA, and it came from T cells, B-cell-depleted T cells, or PBMCs.

As originally analysed: Estimated nucleated cell counts came from reference gene primer amplification. The repertoire was sequenced with immunoSEQ multiplex PCR; TCRdb's copy has only in-frame clones and lacks some. V and J calls and clone size come straight from that table; D and trimming were deduced from the DNA. The data show around 160,000 clones, around 80% seen once. The CDR3 sequence is 14 residues long. Unmatched junction bases numbered 9, after V lost 4 bases and J lost 4 bases. In germline, CDR1 is GTSNPN, CDR2 SVGIG (reference sequence). The sequenced material came from peripheral blood. The V call is TRBV30, the J call TRBJ2-7; 8 nucleotides line up with TRBD2. This TCR derives from a woman of 80 years or more with acute or convalescent COVID-19. This CDR3 is CAWMVLAGRYEQYF. The CDR3 DNA reads as TGTGCCTGGATGGTTCTAGCGGGCCGGTACGAGCAGTACTTC. Full variable domain (outside the CDR3, taken from reference TRBV30 and TRBJ2-7): SQTIHQWPATLVQPVGSPLSLECTVEGTSNPNLYWYRQAAGRGLQLLFYSVGIGQISSEVPQNLSASRPQDRQFILSSKKLLLSDSGFYLCAWMVLAGRYEQYFGPGTRLTVT.